This TCR beta chain was captured in a study of CD8 T cells in ankylosing spondylitis. Study findings and constraints: Seemingly characteristic of ankylosing spondylitis blood was a TCR beta motif consisting of under ten highly homologous variants. In synovial fluid and blood from reactive arthritis, some motif variants were previously reported. A CD8+ phenotype characterized the disease-linked clones, which were relatively rare in peripheral blood.

CDR1 is MNHNS and CDR2 is SASEGT in the germline V gene. This CDR3 is built from 15 residues. With 7 bases clipped from V and 3 bases from J, the junction kept 6 bases outside the gene matches. This clonotype was observed a few times. Its antigen is not known. A single record per CDR3 protein comes from TCRdb applying MiXCR to the 5' RACE reads. The profile shows 200,000 to 250,000 distinct CDR3 sequences, approximately 20% of them singletons. The J gene is TRBJ2-5, the V gene TRBV6-1; TRBD2 agrees at 12 bases. The TCR was taken from a male donor with ankylosing spondylitis. Specimen: blood, either unsorted or a sorted T cell fraction (not recorded which). The DNA of the CDR3 is TGTGCCAGCAACCAGCCTAGCGGGGGGGAAGAGACCCAGTACTTC. Protein sequence: CASNQPSGGEETQYF.